Listed here are 10 T cell receptor beta chains from one sample, sequenced in a study of spatial heterogeneity in lung cancer. Specified time point: sample taken at primary tumor resection. TCRdb reprocessed the 5' RACE reads via MiXCR and lists one record per CDR3 protein. The repertoire holds about 38,000 distinct CDR3 sequences, more than 4.5% seen once, with about a quarter in the top ten. The sequenced sample was PBMCs, obtained at surgery. These receptors were taken from a female donor with early-stage non-small cell lung cancer.

This clonotype was seen more than once but under ten times. The chain has TRBV4-3 and TRBJ1-1; the match to TRBD1 covers 7 bases. Germline V gives CDR1 LGHNA, CDR2 YSLEER. CDR3 size: 13 residues. V was pared by 3 bases and J by 8 bases, with 6 bases of the junction left unmatched. The CDR3 region has the DNA TGCGCCAGCAGCCAGATGAGGGGGCTGGAAGCTTTCTTT. Translation: CASSQMRGLEAFF.

This clonotype was detected many times. At one of its ends the junction is not consistent with the germline gene, which may arise from a read error. This rearrangement joins TRBV4-2 to TRBJ2-1; perhaps D is TRBD1 or TRBD2 (6 bases each). CDR3 length equals 15 residues. CDR1 is LGHNA, CDR2 YNFKEQ, per germline. CDR3: CASSQDTRGGELPVF. In DNA, the CDR3 is TGTGCCAGCAGCCAAGACACCAGGGGCGGGGAGCTCCCGGTCTTC.

J is TRBJ2-7 and V is TRBV20-1, with TRBD2 matching over 12 bases. The CDR3 is 15 residues long. Germline CDR1 is DFQATT and CDR2 is SNEGSKA (reference sequence). Losses at the gene ends were 6 bases for V and 4 bases for J; bases not matched to a gene: 10. The CDR3 protein is CSALERTSGTYEQYF. CDR3 sequence (DNA): TGCAGTGCCCTAGAACGGACTAGCGGGACGTACGAGCAGTACTTC.

This clonotype was seen ten or more times. This rearrangement joins TRBV7-3 to TRBJ1-3; the match to TRBD1 covers 7 bases. The CDR3 is made up of 16 amino acids. Germline CDR1 reads SGHTA; CDR2 reads FQGTGA. V was pared by 5 bases and J by 1 base, with 8 bases of the junction left unmatched. This CDR3 reads CASSPDQGGSGNTIYF. The CDR3 nucleotides read TGTGCCAGCAGCCCAGACCAGGGGGGTTCTGGAAACACCATATATTTT.

The sample holds many counts of this clonotype. The chain combines TRBV7-9 with TRBJ1-5; D is perhaps TRBD1 (5 bases). Germline-derived CDR1 and CDR2 are SEHNR and FQNEAQ (reference sequence). This CDR3 spans 17 amino acids. V was pared by 1 base and J by 2 bases, with 15 bases between. The DNA for the CDR3 is TGTGCCAGCAGCTTAGGGGGAGGGACGAGAGGCAATCAGCCCCAGCATTTT. This gives the protein CASSLGGGTRGNQPQHF.

The rearrangement links TRBV5-1 to TRBJ1-1; D uncertain. CDR1 SGHRS and CDR2 YFSETQ come from the germline V gene. This CDR3 contains 13 residues. The V end was cut by 3 bases, the J end by 3 bases, with 9 bases between. The CDR3 region has the DNA TGCGCCAGCAGCTGGATGGTTGACACTGAAGCTTTCTTT. Translation: CASSWMVDTEAFF. The complete variable domain, with remaining parts taken from reference TRBV5-1 and TRBJ1-1, reads KAGVTQTPRYLIKTRGQQVTLSCSPISGHRSVSWYQQTPGQGLQFLFEYFSETQRNKGNFPGRFSGRQFSNSRSEMNVSTLELGDSALYLCASSWMVDTEAFFGQGTRLTVV.

The gene calls are TRBV30 and TRBJ2-6; D unclear. The germline CDR1 and CDR2 sequences are GTSNPN and SVGIG (reference sequence). This CDR3 is built from 17 residues. V lost 4 bases and J 0 bases, leaving 16 bases between the germline ends. Here the CDR3 reads CAWKRPAKTSGANVLTF. CDR3 nucleotide sequence: TGTGCCTGGAAGCGCCCCGCAAAAACCTCTGGGGCCAACGTCCTGACTTTC.

This clonotype has at least ten counts. The CDR3 DNA reads TGTGCCAGCAGCCCAGGGGCTGGCACAGATACGCAGTATTTT. Its protein product is CASSPGAGTDTQYF. This chain uses TRBV5-4 with TRBJ2-3; perhaps TRBD1 as D (6 bases). Trimming left V 4 bases short and J 1 base short, with 10 bases between. The CDR3 length is 14 residues. The germline gives CDR1 SGHNT, CDR2 YYREEE (reference sequence).

This clonotype came up many times. The chain employs TRBV11-2 and TRBJ2-1; D perhaps matches TRBD2 (7 bases). Germline CDR1 is SGHAT and CDR2 is FQNNGV. The CDR3 loop spans 13 amino acids. The V gene lost 0 bases and the J gene lost 9 bases, with 9 bases spanning the gap. The CDR3 bases are TGTGCCAGCAGCTTAGATAGGGGGGGTGAGCAGTTCTTC. It encodes CASSLDRGGEQFF.

This clonotype was picked up a small number of times. J is TRBJ2-1 and V is TRBV27, with D perhaps matching TRBD1 (6 bases). Trimming removed 6 bases from V and 4 bases from J, with 13 bases in between. In germline, CDR1 is MNHEY, CDR2 SMNVEV (reference sequence). The CDR3 covers 14 residues. The CDR3 DNA follows: TGTGCCAGCAGGAGCCAGACAGGATACAATGAGCAGTTCTTC. It specifies CASRSQTGYNEQFF.